This TCR beta chain was recorded in a study of technical replicates of blood from a handful of donors. Germline assignment: CDR1 SGHNT and CDR2 YYREEE (reference sequence). Trimming at V came to 4 bases and at J to 2 bases, leaving 6 bases not matched to a gene. The CDR3 sequence is 14 residues long. The method was immunoSEQ multiplex PCR; TCRdb's version includes in-frame clones alone and lacks a portion of them. In the table there are tens of thousands of clones, around 97% of which are singletons. Sample: T cells isolated from PBMCs. The V gene is TRBV5-4, the J gene TRBJ2-7; 7 positions agree with TRBD1. The sequence derives from a human donor in good health. CDR3 residues: CASSPTGAPYEQYF. DNA for the CDR3: TGTGCCAGCAGCCCTACAGGGGCACCCTACGAGCAGTACTTC.